This T cell receptor beta chain was identified during a study of ipilimumab plus nivolumab after autologous stem cell transplantation. Overall study: The myeloma cohort included high-risk transplant-naive patients and patients relapsing within 3 years of a first autologous transplant.

Patients got ipilimumab 1 mg/kg beginning 14 to 28 days post-transplant. Through week 26, nivolumab 3 mg/kg IV was given weeks 1, 4, 7, 10, then biweekly. The length of the CDR3 is 14 residues. Trimming stripped 5 bases from V and 3 bases from J, with 11 bases between. CDR1 and CDR2 (germline): LNHDA, SQIVND (reference sequence). Only in-frame clones appear in the TCRdb table, and some are missing; sequencing was by immunoSEQ multiplex PCR. The data show some 41,000 clones, around 92% seen once. The TCR originated in a male donor with multiple myeloma. Source: PBMCs, taken in a trial of ipilimumab plus nivolumab as post-transplant consolidation. The rearrangement links TRBV19 to TRBJ1-5, with a weak D call TRBD1 (5 bases). The CDR3 bases are TGTGCCAGTAGTTTTACAGGTTCCAATCAGCCCCAGCATTTT. Translated, it gives CASSFTGSNQPQHF.